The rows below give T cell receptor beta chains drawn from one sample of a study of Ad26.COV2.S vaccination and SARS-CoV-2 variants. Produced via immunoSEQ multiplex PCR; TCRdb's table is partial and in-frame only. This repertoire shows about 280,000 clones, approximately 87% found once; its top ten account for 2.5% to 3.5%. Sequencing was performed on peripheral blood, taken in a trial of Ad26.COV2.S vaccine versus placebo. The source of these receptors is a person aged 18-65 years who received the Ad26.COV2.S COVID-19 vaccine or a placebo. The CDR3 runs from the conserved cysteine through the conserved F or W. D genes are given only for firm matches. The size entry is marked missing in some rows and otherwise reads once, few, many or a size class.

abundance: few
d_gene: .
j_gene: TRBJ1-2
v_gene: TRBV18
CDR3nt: TGTGCCAGCTCACAAAGGGAGTTGATGGATGGCTACACCTTC
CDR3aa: CASSQRELMDGYTF

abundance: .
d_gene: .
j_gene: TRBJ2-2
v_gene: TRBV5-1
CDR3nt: TGCGCCAGCAGCCTCCGGGACACTCCCACCGGGGAGCTGTTTTTT
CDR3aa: CASSLRDTPTGELFF

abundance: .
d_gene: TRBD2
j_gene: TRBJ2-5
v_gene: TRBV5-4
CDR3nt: TGTGCCAGCAGCTTGGGAGGGCTAGCGGTTCAAGAGACCCAGTACTTC
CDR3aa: CASSLGGLAVQETQYF

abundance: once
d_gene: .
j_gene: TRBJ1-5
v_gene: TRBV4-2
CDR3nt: TGTGCCAGCAGCCAAGCAGGGGCCGGGGTTGAATATTCTCAGCCCCAGCATTTT
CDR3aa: CASSQAGAGVEYSQPQHF

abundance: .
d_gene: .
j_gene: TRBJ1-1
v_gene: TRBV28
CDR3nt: TGTGCCAGCAGTTTATTCTTCACAGCCAAGTACCACACTGAAGCTTTCTTT
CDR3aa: CASSLFFTAKYHTEAFF

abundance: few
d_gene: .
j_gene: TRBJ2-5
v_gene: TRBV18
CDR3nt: TGTGCCAGCTCACCAATCAGGGGCTTCGATGAGACCCAGTACTTC
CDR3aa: CASSPIRGFDETQYF

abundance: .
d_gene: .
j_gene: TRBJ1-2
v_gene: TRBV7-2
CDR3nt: TGTGCCAGCAGCTTCCCGCAGGGGTTCTATGGCTACACCTTC
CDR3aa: CASSFPQGFYGYTF

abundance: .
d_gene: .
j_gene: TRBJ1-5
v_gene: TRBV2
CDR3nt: TGTGCCAGCAGTGAAAGGGATAGCAATCAGCCCCAGCATTTT
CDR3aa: CASSERDSNQPQHF

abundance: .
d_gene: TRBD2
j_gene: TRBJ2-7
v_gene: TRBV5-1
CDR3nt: TGCGCCAGCAGAAGGTTAGGGACTAGCGGCTTCTACGAGCAGTACTTC
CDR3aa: CASRRLGTSGFYEQYF

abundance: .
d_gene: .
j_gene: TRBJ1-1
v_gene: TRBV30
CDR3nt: TGTGCCTGGAGTGCGGACAGAAACACTGAAGCTTTCTTT
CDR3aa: CAWSADRNTEAFF

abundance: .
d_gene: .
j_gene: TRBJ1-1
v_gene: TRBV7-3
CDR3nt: TGTGCCAGCAGCTTATCGGGGGGCACTGAAGCTTTCTTT
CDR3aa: CASSLSGGTEAFF